This entry describes one TCR beta chain. Its target is not known. The data were taken from a study of cytomegalovirus exposure and HLA in healthy donors. Findings and caveats of the study: Per published reports, the classifier diagnosed cytomegalovirus status with high specificity and sensitivity.

TCRdb's table, derived via immunoSEQ multiplex PCR, lists solely in-frame clones and lacks some. The sample includes more than 110,000 clones, roughly 81% seen only once; the top ten take approximately 1.5%. Source material: PBMCs. The source is a woman in her twenties or thirties in good health and CMV-seronegative.

CDR3 sequence (DNA): TGCGCCAGCAGCTCGACAGACTCTGGAAACACCATATATTTT. It yields the protein CASSSTDSGNTIYF. V is TRBV5-1 and J is TRBJ1-3, with a weak D call TRBD1 (5 bases). CDR1 is SGHRS and CDR2 is YFSETQ in the germline V gene. The CDR3 contains 14 residues. Between the trimmed V and J ends, which lost 3 bases and 0 bases, there was a span of 7 bases.